The 14 T cell receptor beta chains below come from one sample, sequenced in a study of blood T cell repertoires in COVID-19. Profiled with immunoSEQ multiplex PCR; TCRdb holds only in-frame clones, not every one. This repertoire shows tens of thousands of clones, 88% found once; its top ten account for 13% to 15%. What was sequenced was peripheral blood. The receptor set was obtained from a human donor in a cohort sampled during active COVID-19.

This clone was observed a handful of times. V is TRBV4-3 and J is TRBJ1-5; D unclear. The CDR3 sequence is 13 residues long. Trimming pared 5 bases from V and 5 bases from J, leaving 10 bases between. Per the germline V gene, CDR1 is LGHNA and CDR2 is YSLEER. In DNA, the CDR3 is TGCGCCAGCAGCGTGGGCAGACATCAGCCCCAGCATTTT. As protein: CASSVGRHQPQHF.

To note about this clone: Other DNA sequences in this specimen translate into the identical CDR3. This chain joins TRBV30 and TRBJ2-6; D gene unclear. The CDR3 covers 13 residues. V was shortened by 0 bases and J by 3 bases, with 3 bases between the two germline ends. CDR1 and CDR2 (germline): GTSNPN, SVGIG (reference sequence). In nucleotides, the CDR3 is TGTGCCTGGAGTGTCGGTGGGGCCAACGTCCTGACTTTC. As protein: CAWSVGGANVLTF.

The chain has TRBV30 and TRBJ2-7, with 8 bases identical to TRBD2. With V trimmed by 1 base and J by 0 bases, 5 bases remained unmatched. The CDR3 spans 15 residues. CDR1 and CDR2 (germline): GTSNPN, SVGIG (reference sequence). DNA of the CDR3: TGTGCCTGGAGTGGCCTAGCGGGTGCCTCCTACGAGCAGTACTTC. Translated: CAWSGLAGASYEQYF.

This clone was detected only once. V and J are TRBV19 and TRBJ1-2; tentative D call: TRBD1 (5 bases). This CDR3 spans 13 amino acids. V was cut by 0 bases and J by 8 bases, with 10 bases left in between. The germline gives CDR1 LNHDA, CDR2 SQIVND (reference sequence). The CDR3 loop reads CASSIEAGKGYTF. CDR3 bases: TGTGCCAGTAGTATAGAGGCAGGGAAAGGCTACACCTTC.

The chain combines TRBV6-1 with TRBJ1-2; D not certain. Between the trimmed V and J ends, which lost 3 bases and 4 bases, there was a span of 3 bases. CDR1 is MNHNS and CDR2 is SASEGT in the germline V gene. CDR3 length: 11 residues. The CDR3 DNA follows: TGTGCCAGCAGTGACAGCTATGGCTACACCTTC. This gives the protein CASSDSYGYTF.

J is TRBJ1-4 and V is TRBV7-8; 9 bases are shared with TRBD1. CDR3 length: 15 amino acids. J lost 4 bases, V lost 5 bases, and 5 bases had no gene match. Germline V gene lookup returns CDR1 SGHVS and CDR2 FQNEAQ. The CDR3 DNA reads as TGTGCCAGCAGCCTGGGGACAGGGATTAATGAAAAACTGTTTTTT. Encoded protein: CASSLGTGINEKLFF.

The chain joins TRBV19 to TRBJ2-7, with D possibly TRBD1 on 5 matching bases. In germline, CDR1 is LNHDA, CDR2 SQIVND (reference sequence). The CDR3 spans 14 residues. V was cut by 4 bases and J by 2 bases, with 12 bases left in between. The CDR3 DNA follows: TGTGCCAGTAGTAGACCAGGGCGTACCTACGAGCAGTACTTC. It yields the protein CASSRPGRTYEQYF.

The chain recombines TRBV3-1 (or the pseudogene TRBV3-2) with TRBJ1-2; 9 positions match TRBD1. The V segment lost 4 bases and the J segment 4 bases; nucleotides outside the gene matches: 4. CDR1 LGHDT and CDR2 YNNKEL come from the germline V gene (reference sequence). The CDR3 has 14 amino acids. The CDR3 DNA is TGTGCCAGCAGCCCGCCGGACAGGGGCTATGGCTACACCTTC. Amino acid sequence: CASSPPDRGYGYTF.

The rearrangement uses TRBV7-3 and TRBJ2-5, with D perhaps matching TRBD1 (6 bases). CDR3 length equals 15 residues. Trimming pared 5 bases from V and 5 bases from J, leaving 18 bases between. Germline V gene lookup returns CDR1 SGHTA and CDR2 FQGTGA. The CDR3 DNA reads as TGTGCCAGCAGCCCCAACCTAGGGGGATCGGAGACCCAGTACTTC. The encoded protein is CASSPNLGGSETQYF.

The chain has TRBV7-2 and TRBJ1-5; possible D gene TRBD1, 5 bases. V lost 4 bases, J lost 7 bases, and 17 bases lay in between. Germline V gene lookup returns CDR1 SGHTA and CDR2 FQGNSA. This CDR3 has 15 amino acids. CDR3 nucleotide sequence: TGTGCCAGCAGCTCCCTACCGGGGGGACGGCAGCCCCAGCATTTT. Encoded protein: CASSSLPGGRQPQHF.

The V and J genes are TRBV7-9 and TRBJ1-1; D not certain. The CDR3 is 15 amino acids. V lost 8 bases to trimming and J lost 4 bases, with 20 bases between them. CDR1 and CDR2 from the germline V gene are SEHNR and FQNEAQ (reference sequence). The chain's CDR3 is CASERENMGSTEAFF. The CDR3, as DNA: TGTGCCAGCGAGAGAGAGAATATGGGGAGCACTGAAGCTTTCTTT.

This clone was seen only once. In nucleotides, the CDR3 is TGTGCCAGCAGTGCCCGGGGGTATGGCTACACCTTC. Its translation: CASSARGYGYTF. The chain has TRBV27 and TRBJ1-2, with D perhaps TRBD1 (5 bases). The CDR3 has 12 amino acids. Trimming left V 5 bases short and J 5 bases short, with 9 bases between. Germline lookup yields CDR1 MNHEY and CDR2 SMNVEV (reference sequence).

This clone was seen a single time. The genes are TRBV2 and TRBJ1-2, with 7 bases that match TRBD1. CDR1 is SNHLY, CDR2 FYNNEI, per germline. V lost 7 bases, J lost 7 bases, and 6 bases stayed unmatched. CDR3 size: 12 residues. For the CDR3, the DNA is TGTGCCAGCATTTACGACAGGGTTGGCTACACCTTC. Its protein is CASIYDRVGYTF.

This chain connects TRBV11-2 to TRBJ1-2; TRBD1 might be the D (6 bases). From germline, CDR1 is SGHAT and CDR2 FQNNGV. With 4 bases removed from V and 6 bases from J, the gap between germline ends came to 18 bases. This CDR3 is built from 15 residues. The CDR3 coding sequence is TGTGCCAGCAGCTGGGGGGGCTGGCCCGTGGATGGCTACACCTTC. Translated, it gives CASSWGGWPVDGYTF.